Below, one TCR beta chain is given with its context. Its specificity is not known. The method was immunoSEQ multiplex PCR; TCRdb's version includes in-frame clones alone and lacks a portion of them. The data hold approximately 8,400 clones, with 84% observed a single time. The data originate from a study of CD4 T cell repertoires in COVID-19. Study details: Other coronavirus spike proteins restimulated relabeled CFSE-low cells expanded with IL-2 for over 8 days. Findings and caveats of the study: Two or all three memory subsets shared several highly expanded SARS-CoV-2-reactive clonotypes. SARS-CoV and/or HKU1 spike cultures shared between roughly 6 and 28% of SARS-CoV-2 clonotypes.

Sequencing was done directly on freshly isolated, uncultured memory T cells. This receptor was obtained from a human donor who had COVID-19. Source: effector memory CD4+ T cells from blood, taken before the COVID-19 pandemic.

As DNA, the CDR3 is TGTGCCAGCAGCTTAGAATTGCGGAGCTCCTACAATGAGCAGTTCTTC. It specifies CASSLELRSSYNEQFF. The gene calls are TRBV7-6 and TRBJ2-1, with D unclear. The V and J ends lost 1 base and 0 bases respectively, with 10 bases between them. From germline, CDR1 is SGHVS and CDR2 FNYEAQ. The CDR3 spans 16 residues.